One T cell receptor beta chain is described in this entry. As yet, its antigen is unknown. CDR3 length: 11 amino acids. Between the trimmed V and J ends, which lost 2 bases and 8 bases, there was a span of 3 bases. The germline CDR1 and CDR2 sequences are MNHEY and SVGEGT. The data stem from a study of vaccination effects on CD4 cells after COVID-19. The study, taken as a whole, reports: In the late period after vaccination, infection- and vaccine-induced clones contracted markedly.

Libraries were prepared by immunoSEQ multiplex PCR; TCRdb keeps only in-frame clonotypes and omits some of them. Of tens of thousands of clones in the sample, around 70% are singletons; the top ten hold under 2.5%. Following culture for about ten days, CD4+ T cells were isolated. Participants were given two doses of BNT162b2 or mRNA-1273 vaccine. In the cultures, half the medium was exchanged for IL-2 medium on days 3 and 7. This receptor was obtained from a human donor who received a COVID-19 vaccine. V gene TRBV6-2 or TRBV6-3 combines with J gene TRBJ1-4, with D uncertain. The input for sequencing was CD4+ T cells from PBMCs cultured without peptide, taken after COVID-19 vaccination. CDR3 residues: CASSYREKLFF. The DNA for the CDR3 is TGTGCCAGCAGTTACCGGGAAAAACTGTTTTTT.